The 9 T cell receptor beta chains in this list originate from one sample, sequenced in a study of blood T cell repertoires in COVID-19. Profiled with immunoSEQ multiplex PCR; TCRdb holds only in-frame clones, not every one. Among 65,000 to 80,000 clones listed, 82% were seen once. Sequencing used peripheral blood. Source of these receptors: a human donor in a cohort sampled during active COVID-19.

J is TRBJ2-7 and V is TRBV18, with D perhaps matching TRBD1 (6 bases). Per the germline V gene, CDR1 is KGHSH and CDR2 is LQKENI. The length of the CDR3 is 16 residues. Trimming pared 4 bases from V and 1 base from J, leaving 17 bases between. CDR3 sequence: CASSRGLTGKSYEQYF. In DNA form, the CDR3 reads TGTGCCAGCTCACGGGGGTTGACAGGAAAGTCCTACGAGCAGTACTTC.

The V call is TRBV9, the J call TRBJ2-5; 7 nucleotides align to TRBD2. Losses at the gene ends were 3 bases for V and 4 bases for J; bases not matched to a gene: 6. Germline CDR1 SGDLS, CDR2 YYNGEE. The CDR3 is 14 residues long. In DNA, the CDR3 is TGTGCCAGCAGCGACCGACTAGCCGGAGAGACCCAGTACTTC. Translation gives CASSDRLAGETQYF.

The V gene is TRBV19, the J gene TRBJ2-3; D uncertain. CDR3 length equals 14 residues. Germline V gene lookup returns CDR1 LNHDA and CDR2 SQIVND (reference sequence). V shed 1 base and J shed 2 bases, with 7 bases lying between them. CDR3 residues: CASSIGAATDTQYF. In nucleotides, the CDR3 is TGTGCCAGTAGTATAGGGGCAGCCACAGATACGCAGTATTTT.

This chain links TRBV19 with TRBJ2-5; D might be TRBD2 (5 bases). CDR1 and CDR2 (germline): LNHDA, SQIVND (reference sequence). This CDR3 contains 11 residues. The V end lost 6 bases, the J end lost 13 bases, and 15 bases lay between the germline ends. CDR3 sequence: CASRTGTGWYF. The CDR3 nucleotides read TGTGCCAGTAGGACGGGAACGGGGTGGTACTTC.

V usage is TRBV5-1 and J usage is TRBJ2-7; no clear D. The germline V gene encodes CDR1 SGHRS and CDR2 YFSETQ. The CDR3 spans 15 residues. V gave up 4 bases and J gave up 0 bases, with 14 bases separating them. CDR3 nucleotides: TGCGCCAGCAGCGCCAGATCGCTTCCCTCCTACGAGCAGTACTTC. This codes for CASSARSLPSYEQYF.

This chain links TRBV5-4 with TRBJ1-1, with D perhaps TRBD1 (5 bases). The CDR3 has 17 residues. The V end lost 4 bases, the J end lost 6 bases, and 25 bases lay between the germline ends. Germline V CDR1 and CDR2: SGHNT, YYREEE (reference sequence). The CDR3 region has the DNA TGTGCCAGCAGCGGCATGGGGGGGGTCCCTTTCGGAGCTGAAGCTTTCTTT. Its protein product is CASSGMGGVPFGAEAFF.

As regards this clone: In the same sample, other DNA sequences code for this CDR3. The rearrangement uses TRBV7-9 and TRBJ1-2; TRBD1 is a possible D gene (5 bases). The CDR3 totals 12 residues. Germline-derived CDR1 and CDR2 are SEHNR and FQNEAQ (reference sequence). V lost 5 bases and J 8 bases, leaving 12 bases between the germline ends. DNA for the CDR3: TGTGCCAGCAGCCGCCTCTCAGGGGGCTACACCTTC. Translation: CASSRLSGGYTF.

In this sample, this clone turned up a few times. V usage is TRBV7-9 and J usage is TRBJ1-2; TRBD1 might be the D (5 bases). Trimming took off 3 bases at V and 6 bases at J, with 8 bases between the two ends. Germline CDR1 SEHNR, CDR2 FQNEAQ (reference sequence). The CDR3 contains 12 residues. CDR3 DNA sequence: TGTGCCAGCAGCTTGGGGCCCGATGGCTACACCTTC. It yields the protein CASSLGPDGYTF.

Only one count was recorded for this clone. The chain employs TRBV4-1 and TRBJ1-2, with 7 bases that match TRBD1. The CDR3 covers 14 residues. J was trimmed by 8 bases and V by 3 bases; bases with no gene match: 9. CDR1 MGHRA and CDR2 YSYEKL come from the germline V gene. In DNA, the CDR3 is TGCGCCAGCAGCCACCAACAGGGGCGCGGAGGCTACACCTTC. Amino acids: CASSHQQGRGGYTF.